Following are 3 T cell receptor beta chains from one sample sequenced in a study of brain T cells in children with intractable seizures. Method: immunoSEQ multiplex PCR; TCRdb's copy keeps in-frame clones and lacks some. Found here are 60,000 to 65,000 clones, 90% to 96% of them singletons; the top ten hold more than 0.3%. The sequenced sample was peripheral blood, obtained at surgery. The source is a boy in the first two years of life with focal cortical dysplasia and intractable seizures.

The chain carries TRBV28 and TRBJ2-3; 10 bases fit TRBD2. V dropped 3 bases and J dropped 2; count of bases not matched to a gene: 8. The V gene's germline CDR1 is MDHEN and CDR2 SYDVKM. The CDR3 loop spans 17 amino acids. This chain's CDR3 is CASSFPRTSGHTDTQYF. Written as DNA, the CDR3 is TGTGCCAGCAGTTTTCCCCGGACTAGCGGTCACACAGATACGCAGTATTTT.

In its sample, this clone was seen once. The J gene is TRBJ2-2, the V gene TRBV2, with D tentatively TRBD1 (6 bases). Germline V gene data show CDR1 as SNHLY and CDR2 as FYNNEI. The CDR3 is made up of 14 amino acids. V was pared by 7 bases and J by 1 base, with 10 bases between. CDR3 DNA: TGTGCCAGCACCTTGGGACAGAACACCGGGGAGCTGTTTTTT. Residues: CASTLGQNTGELFF.

J is TRBJ1-2 and V is TRBV5-4, with no clear D. The V gene lost 1 base and the J gene lost 7 bases, with 11 bases spanning the gap. The CDR3 is made up of 13 amino acids. The germline V gene has CDR1 SGHNT and CDR2 YYREEE (reference sequence). This chain's CDR3 is CASSLSSWRGYTF. The CDR3 coding sequence is TGTGCCAGCAGCTTGAGCAGCTGGCGTGGCTACACCTTC.